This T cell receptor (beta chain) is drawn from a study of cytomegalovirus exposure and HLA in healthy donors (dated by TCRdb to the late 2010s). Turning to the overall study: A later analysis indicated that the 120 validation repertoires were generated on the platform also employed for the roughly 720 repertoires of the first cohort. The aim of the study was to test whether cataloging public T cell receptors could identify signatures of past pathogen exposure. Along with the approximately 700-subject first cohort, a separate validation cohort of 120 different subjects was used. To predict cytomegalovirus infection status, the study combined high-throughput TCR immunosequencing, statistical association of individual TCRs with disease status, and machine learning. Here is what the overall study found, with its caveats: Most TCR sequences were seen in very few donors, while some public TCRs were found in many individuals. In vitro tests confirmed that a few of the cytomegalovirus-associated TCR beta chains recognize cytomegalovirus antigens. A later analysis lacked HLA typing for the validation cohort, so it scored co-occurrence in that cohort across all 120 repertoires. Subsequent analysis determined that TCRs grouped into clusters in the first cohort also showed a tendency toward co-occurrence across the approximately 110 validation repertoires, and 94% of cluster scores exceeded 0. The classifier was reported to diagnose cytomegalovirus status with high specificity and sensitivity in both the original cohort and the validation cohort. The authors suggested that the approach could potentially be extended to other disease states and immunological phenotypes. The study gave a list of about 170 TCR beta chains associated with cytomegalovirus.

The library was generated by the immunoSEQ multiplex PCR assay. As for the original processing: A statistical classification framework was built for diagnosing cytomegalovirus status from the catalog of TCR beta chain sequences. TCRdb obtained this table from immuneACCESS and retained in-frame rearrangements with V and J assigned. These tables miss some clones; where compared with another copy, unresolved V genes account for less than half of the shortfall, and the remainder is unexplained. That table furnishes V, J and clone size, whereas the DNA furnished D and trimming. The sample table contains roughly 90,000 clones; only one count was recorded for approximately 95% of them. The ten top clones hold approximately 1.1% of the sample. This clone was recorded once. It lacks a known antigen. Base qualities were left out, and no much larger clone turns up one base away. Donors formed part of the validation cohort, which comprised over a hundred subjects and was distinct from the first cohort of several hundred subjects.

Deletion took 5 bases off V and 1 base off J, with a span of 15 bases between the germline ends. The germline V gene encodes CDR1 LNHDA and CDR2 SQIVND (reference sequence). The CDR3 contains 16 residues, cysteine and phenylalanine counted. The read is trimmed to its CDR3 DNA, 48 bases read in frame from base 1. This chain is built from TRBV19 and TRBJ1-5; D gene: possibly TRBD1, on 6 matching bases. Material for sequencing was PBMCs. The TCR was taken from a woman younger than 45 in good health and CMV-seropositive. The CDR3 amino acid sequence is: CASSATGTKSNQPQHF. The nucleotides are TGTGCCAGTAGTGCAACCGGGACAAAGAGCAATCAGCCCCAGCATTTT.